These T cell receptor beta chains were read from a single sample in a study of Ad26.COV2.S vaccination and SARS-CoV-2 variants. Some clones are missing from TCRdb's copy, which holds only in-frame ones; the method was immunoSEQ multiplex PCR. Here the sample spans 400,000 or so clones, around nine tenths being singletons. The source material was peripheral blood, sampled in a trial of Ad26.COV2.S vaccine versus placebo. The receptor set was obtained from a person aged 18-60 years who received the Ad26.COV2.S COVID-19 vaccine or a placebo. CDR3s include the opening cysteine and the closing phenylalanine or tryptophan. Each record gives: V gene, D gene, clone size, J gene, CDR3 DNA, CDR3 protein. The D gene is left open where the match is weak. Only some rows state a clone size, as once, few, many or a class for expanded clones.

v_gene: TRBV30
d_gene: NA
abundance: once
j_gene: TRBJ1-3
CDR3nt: TGTGCCTGGAGTGTAAAGTTGTACAGGAGCTCTGGAAACACCATATATTTT
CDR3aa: CAWSVKLYRSSGNTIYF

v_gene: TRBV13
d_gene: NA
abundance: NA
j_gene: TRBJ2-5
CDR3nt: TGTGCCAGCAGCTTGTTGGAAGAGACCCAGTACTTC
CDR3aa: CASSLLEETQYF

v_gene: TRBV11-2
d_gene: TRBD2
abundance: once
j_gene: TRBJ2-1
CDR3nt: TGTGCCAGCAGCTCTTGGGATCGGGGGGGCTACAATGAGCAGTTCTTC
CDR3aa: CASSSWDRGGYNEQFF

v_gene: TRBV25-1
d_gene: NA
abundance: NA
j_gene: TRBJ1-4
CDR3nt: TGTGCCAGCAGTGGGCCCTCTAGAAGAGAAAAACTGTTTTTT
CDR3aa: CASSGPSRREKLFF

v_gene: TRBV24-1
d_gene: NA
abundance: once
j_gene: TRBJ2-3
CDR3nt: TGTGCCACCAGTGACCCCGGGGGCGGTTCCTCCACAGATACGCAGTATTTT
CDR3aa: CATSDPGGGSSTDTQYF

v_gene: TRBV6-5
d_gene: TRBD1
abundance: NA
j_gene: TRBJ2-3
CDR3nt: TGTGCCAGCAGTTCGACAGGGGATACGCAGTATTTT
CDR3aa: CASSSTGDTQYF

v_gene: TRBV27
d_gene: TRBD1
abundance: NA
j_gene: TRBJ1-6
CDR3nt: TGTGCCAGCAGTTTATCCGGACAGGGGGCTCGGTCACCCCTCCACTTT
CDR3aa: CASSLSGQGARSPLHF

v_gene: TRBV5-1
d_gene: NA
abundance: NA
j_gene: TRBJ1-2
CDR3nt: TGCGCCAGCAGCTTGGGCCCAGGGGAGAAAGGCTACACCTTC
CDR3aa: CASSLGPGEKGYTF

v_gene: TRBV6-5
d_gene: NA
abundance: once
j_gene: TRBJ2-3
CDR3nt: TGTGCCAGCAAGGTTCTCTCCAGTGATACGCAGTATTTT
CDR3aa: CASKVLSSDTQYF

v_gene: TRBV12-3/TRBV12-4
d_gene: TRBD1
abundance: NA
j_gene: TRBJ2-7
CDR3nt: TGTGCCAGCCGGGACAGCAACTCCTACGAGCAGTACTTC
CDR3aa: CASRDSNSYEQYF

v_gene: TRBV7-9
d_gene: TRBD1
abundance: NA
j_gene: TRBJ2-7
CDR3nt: TGTGCCAGCAGCCCTCGGGGACAGACCTACGAGCAGTACTTC
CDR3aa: CASSPRGQTYEQYF

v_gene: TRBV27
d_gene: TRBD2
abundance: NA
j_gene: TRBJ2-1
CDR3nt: TGTGCCAGCAGTTTATCGCCCGCCGCGGGAGGGAGAGGGCAGTTCTTC
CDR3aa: CASSLSPAAGGRGQFF

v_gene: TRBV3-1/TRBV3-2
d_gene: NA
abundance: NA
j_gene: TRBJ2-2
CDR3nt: TGTGCCAGCAGCCAGAGTGTCTACAACACCGGGGAGCTGTTTTTT
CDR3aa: CASSQSVYNTGELFF

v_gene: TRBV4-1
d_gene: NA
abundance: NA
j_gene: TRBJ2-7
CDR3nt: TGCGCCAGCAGCCAAGGTTTTCGGGGATTAAAGTCCTACGAGCAGTACTTC
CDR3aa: CASSQGFRGLKSYEQYF

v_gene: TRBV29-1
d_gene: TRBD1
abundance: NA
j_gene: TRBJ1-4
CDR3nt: TGCAGCGTCGGACAGGGGATGGGTGAAAAACTGTTTTTT
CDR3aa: CSVGQGMGEKLFF

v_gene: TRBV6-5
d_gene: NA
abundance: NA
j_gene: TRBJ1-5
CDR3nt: TGTGCCAGCAGTTACGGTCAGGGGTCCAATCAGCCCCAGCATTTT
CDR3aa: CASSYGQGSNQPQHF

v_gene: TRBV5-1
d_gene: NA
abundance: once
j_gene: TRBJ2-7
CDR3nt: TGCGCCAGCAGCTCTCCCATGTCCTACGAGCAGTACTTC
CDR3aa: CASSSPMSYEQYF

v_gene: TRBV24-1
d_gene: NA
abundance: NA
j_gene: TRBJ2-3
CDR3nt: TGTGCCATCTACAACCGGGCCGAAGGAGATACGCAGTATTTT
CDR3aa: CAIYNRAEGDTQYF

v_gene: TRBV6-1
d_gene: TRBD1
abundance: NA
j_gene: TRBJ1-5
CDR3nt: TGTGCCAGCAGTGAAGCGCAGGGACAGGGTCTGGATCAGCCCCAGCATTTT
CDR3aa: CASSEAQGQGLDQPQHF

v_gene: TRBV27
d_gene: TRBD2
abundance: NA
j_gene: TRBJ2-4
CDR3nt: TGTGCCAGCAGTTTTCGCGGGGGGGCGAACATTCAGTACTTC
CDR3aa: CASSFRGGANIQYF

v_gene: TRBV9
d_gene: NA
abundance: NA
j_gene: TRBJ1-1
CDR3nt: TGTGCCAGCAGCCCCCAGCGGGACGGAAAAGCTTTCTTT
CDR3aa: CASSPQRDGKAFF

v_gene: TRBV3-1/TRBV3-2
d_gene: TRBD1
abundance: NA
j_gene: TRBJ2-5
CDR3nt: TGTGCCAGCAGCCGACAGGGAGAAGAGACCCAGTACTTC
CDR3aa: CASSRQGEETQYF

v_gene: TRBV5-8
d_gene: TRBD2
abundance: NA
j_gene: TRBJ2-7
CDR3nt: TGTGCCAGCAGCTTGCGGGGGGGCTCCTACGAGCAGTACTTC
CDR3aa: CASSLRGGSYEQYF

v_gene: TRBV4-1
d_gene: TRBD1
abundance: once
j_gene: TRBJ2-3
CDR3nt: TGCGCCAGCAGCCAAGCGGGCACAGGGGCCTTCACAGATACGCAGTATTTT
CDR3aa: CASSQAGTGAFTDTQYF

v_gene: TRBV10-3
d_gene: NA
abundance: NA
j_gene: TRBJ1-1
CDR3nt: TGTGCCACGACTAAGGAGCGGGCCGGCACTGAAGCTTTCTTT
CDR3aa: CATTKERAGTEAFF

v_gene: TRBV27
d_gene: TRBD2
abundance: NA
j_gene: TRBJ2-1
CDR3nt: TGTGCCAGCAGTTATAGCGGGGGGGGATACTATGAGCAGTTCTTC
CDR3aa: CASSYSGGGYYEQFF

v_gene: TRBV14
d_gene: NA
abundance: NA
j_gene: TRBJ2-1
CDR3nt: TGTGCCAGCAGCCAGTTAGGCTCCTACAATGAGCAGTTCTTC
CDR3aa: CASSQLGSYNEQFF

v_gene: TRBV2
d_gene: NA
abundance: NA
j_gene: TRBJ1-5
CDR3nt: TGTGCCAGCAGTGCCAGAAACCAAGGGCAGCCCCAGCATTTT
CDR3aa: CASSARNQGQPQHF

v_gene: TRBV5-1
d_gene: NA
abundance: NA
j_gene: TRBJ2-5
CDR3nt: TGCGCCAGCAAATCTTACGGCCTAGCCCAAGAGACCCAGTACTTC
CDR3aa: CASKSYGLAQETQYF

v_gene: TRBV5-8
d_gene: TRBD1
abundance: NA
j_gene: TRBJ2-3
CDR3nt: TGTGCCAGCAGCCAGAGGACAGGGCAGGATACGCAGTATTTT
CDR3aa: CASSQRTGQDTQYF

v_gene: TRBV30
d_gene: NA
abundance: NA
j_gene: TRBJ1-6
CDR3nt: TGTGCCTGGACTCGGGTCCTTAATTCACCCCTCCACTTT
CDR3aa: CAWTRVLNSPLHF

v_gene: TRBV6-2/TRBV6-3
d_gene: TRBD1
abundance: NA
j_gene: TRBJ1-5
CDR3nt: TGTGCCAGCAGACCTGACAGGGAGGGCAATCAGCCCCAGCATTTT
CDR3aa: CASRPDREGNQPQHF

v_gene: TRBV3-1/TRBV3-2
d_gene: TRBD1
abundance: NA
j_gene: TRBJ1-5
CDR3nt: TGTGCCAGCAGCCAAGGGGACAGCAACAATCAGCCCCAGCATTTT
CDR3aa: CASSQGDSNNQPQHF

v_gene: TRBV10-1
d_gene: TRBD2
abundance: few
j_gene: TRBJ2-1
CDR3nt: TGCGCCAGCAGCCCCGGGACTAGCGGAAACAATGAGCAGTTCTTC
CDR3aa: CASSPGTSGNNEQFF

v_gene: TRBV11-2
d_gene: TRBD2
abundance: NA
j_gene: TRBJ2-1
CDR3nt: TGTGCCAGCAGCTTAGAGGGACTAGCGGGGGGCTACGGGGATGAGCAGTTCTTC
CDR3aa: CASSLEGLAGGYGDEQFF

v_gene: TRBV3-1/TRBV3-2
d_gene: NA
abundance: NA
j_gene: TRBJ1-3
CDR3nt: TGTGCCAGCAGCCAAGATTCGCCACTCCAAGTTTCTTTCTCTGGAAACACCATATATTTT
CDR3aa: CASSQDSPLQVSFSGNTIYF

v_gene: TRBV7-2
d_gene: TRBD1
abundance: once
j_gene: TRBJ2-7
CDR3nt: TGTGCCAGCAGCTGGGACAGGAAAGTCAAAGAGCAGTACTTC
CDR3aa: CASSWDRKVKEQYF

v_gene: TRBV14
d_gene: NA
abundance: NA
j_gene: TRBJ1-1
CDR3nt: TGTGCCAGCAGCCACAAGACTCTTGAAGCTTTCTTT
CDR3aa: CASSHKTLEAFF

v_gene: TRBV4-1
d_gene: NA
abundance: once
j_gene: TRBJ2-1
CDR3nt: TGCGCCAGCAGCCCAAAGTCGCGGGGTGATGAGCAGTTCTTC
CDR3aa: CASSPKSRGDEQFF

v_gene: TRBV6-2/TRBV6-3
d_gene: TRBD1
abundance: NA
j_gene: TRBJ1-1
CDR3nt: TGTGCCAGCAGTTACTCGAAAGGGGGCGCGGTTGATTTCTTT
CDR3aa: CASSYSKGGAVDFF

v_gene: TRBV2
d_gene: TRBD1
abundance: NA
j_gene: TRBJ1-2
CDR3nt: TGTGCCAGCAGTTTTAGACAGGGGGCGGAGGGCTACACCTTC
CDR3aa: CASSFRQGAEGYTF

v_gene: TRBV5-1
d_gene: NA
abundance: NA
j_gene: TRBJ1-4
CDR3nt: TGCGCCAGCAGCTTGGTATCGGGGTATGAAAAACTGTTTTTT
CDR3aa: CASSLVSGYEKLFF

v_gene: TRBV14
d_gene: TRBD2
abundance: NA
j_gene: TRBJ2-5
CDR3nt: TGTGCCAGCAGCCCGGGGACTAGCGGGGCGCCGCTCCAAGAGACCCAGTACTTC
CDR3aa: CASSPGTSGAPLQETQYF

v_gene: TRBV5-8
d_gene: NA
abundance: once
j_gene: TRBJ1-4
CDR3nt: TGTGCCAGCAGCTTGGGAGGGGGTGAAAAACTGTTTTTT
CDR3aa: CASSLGGGEKLFF

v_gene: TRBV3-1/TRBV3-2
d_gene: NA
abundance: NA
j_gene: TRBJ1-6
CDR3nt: TGTGCCAGCAGCCAAGGCAGAGGATCACATTCACCCCTCCACTTT
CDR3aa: CASSQGRGSHSPLHF